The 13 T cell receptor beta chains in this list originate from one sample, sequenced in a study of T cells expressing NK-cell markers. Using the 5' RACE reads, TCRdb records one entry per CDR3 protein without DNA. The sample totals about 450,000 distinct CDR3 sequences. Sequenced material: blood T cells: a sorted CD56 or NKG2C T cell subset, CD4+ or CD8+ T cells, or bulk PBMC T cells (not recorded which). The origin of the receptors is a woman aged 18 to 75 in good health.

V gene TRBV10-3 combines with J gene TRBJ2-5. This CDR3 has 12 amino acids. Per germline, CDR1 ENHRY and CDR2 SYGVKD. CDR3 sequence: CAISEMGETQYF.

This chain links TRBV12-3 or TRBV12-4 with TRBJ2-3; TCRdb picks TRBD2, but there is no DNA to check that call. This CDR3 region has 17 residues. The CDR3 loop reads CASSSHLTSGSTDTQYF.

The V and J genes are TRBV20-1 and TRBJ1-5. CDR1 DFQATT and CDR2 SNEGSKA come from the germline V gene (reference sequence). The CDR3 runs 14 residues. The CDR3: CSASVRGGNQPQHF.

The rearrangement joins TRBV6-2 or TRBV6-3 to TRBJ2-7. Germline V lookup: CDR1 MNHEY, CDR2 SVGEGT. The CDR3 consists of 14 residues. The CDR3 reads CASSYGTIAYEQYF.

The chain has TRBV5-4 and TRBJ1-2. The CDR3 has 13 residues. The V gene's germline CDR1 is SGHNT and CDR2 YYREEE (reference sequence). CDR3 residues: CASSLGQVYGYTF.

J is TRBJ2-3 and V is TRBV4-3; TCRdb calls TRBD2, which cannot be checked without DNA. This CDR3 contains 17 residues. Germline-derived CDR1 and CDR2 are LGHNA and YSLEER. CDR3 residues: CASSQSGTSGRLDTQYF.

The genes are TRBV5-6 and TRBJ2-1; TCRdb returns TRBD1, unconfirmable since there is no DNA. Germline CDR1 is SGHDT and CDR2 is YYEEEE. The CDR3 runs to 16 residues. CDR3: CASPWDGAFSYNEQFF.

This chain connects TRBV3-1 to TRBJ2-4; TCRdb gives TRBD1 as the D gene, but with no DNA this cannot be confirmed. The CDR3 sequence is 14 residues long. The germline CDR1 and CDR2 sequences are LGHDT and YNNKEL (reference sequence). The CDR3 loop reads CASSPGTAKNIQYF.

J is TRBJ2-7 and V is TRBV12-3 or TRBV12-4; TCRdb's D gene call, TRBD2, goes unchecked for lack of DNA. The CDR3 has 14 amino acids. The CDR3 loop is CASSPDGPSYEQYF.

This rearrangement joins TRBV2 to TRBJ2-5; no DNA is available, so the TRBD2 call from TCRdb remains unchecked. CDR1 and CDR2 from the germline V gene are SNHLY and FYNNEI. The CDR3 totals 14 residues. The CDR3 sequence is CASSDGGARETQYF.

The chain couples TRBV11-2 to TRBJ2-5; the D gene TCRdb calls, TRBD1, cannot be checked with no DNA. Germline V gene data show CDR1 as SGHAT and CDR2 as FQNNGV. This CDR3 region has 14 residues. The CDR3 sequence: CASSTDRGPETQYF.

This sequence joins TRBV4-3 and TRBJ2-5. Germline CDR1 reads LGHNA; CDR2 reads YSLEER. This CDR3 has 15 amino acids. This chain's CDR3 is CASSQDLAGQETQYF.

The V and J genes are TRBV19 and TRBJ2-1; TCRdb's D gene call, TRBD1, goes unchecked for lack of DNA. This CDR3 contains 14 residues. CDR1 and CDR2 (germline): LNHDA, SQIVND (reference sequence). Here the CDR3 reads CATAREKFYNEQFF.